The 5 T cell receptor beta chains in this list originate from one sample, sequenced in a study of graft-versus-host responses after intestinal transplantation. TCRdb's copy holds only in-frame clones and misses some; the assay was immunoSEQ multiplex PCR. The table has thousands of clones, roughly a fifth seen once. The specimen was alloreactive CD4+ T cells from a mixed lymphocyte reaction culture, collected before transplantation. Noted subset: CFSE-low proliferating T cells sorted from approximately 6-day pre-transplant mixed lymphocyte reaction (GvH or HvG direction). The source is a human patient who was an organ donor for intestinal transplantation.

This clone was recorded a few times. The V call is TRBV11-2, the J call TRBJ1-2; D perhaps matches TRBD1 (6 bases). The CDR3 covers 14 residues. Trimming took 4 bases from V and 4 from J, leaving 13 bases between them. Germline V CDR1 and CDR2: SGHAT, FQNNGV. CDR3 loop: CASSSLTGGYGYTF. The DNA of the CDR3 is TGTGCCAGCAGCTCCTTGACAGGAGGCTATGGCTACACCTTC.

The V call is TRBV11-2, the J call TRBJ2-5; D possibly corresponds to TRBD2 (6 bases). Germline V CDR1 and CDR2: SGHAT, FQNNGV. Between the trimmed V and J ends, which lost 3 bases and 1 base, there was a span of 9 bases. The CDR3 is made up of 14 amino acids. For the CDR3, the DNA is TGTGCCAGCAGCTTCGTTAGCGGCCAAGAGACCCAGTACTTC. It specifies CASSFVSGQETQYF.

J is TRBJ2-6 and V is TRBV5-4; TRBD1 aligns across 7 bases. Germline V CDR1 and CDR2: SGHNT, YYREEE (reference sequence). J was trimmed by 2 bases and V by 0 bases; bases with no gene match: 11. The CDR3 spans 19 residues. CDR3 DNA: TGTGCCAGCAGCTTGGTGGGGACAGCAGGTTCTCCTGGGGCCAACGTCCTGACTTTC. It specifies CASSLVGTAGSPGANVLTF.

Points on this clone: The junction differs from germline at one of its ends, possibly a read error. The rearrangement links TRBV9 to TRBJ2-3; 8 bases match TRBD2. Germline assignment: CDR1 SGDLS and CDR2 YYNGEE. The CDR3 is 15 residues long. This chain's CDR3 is CASSLSGGSTDTRYF. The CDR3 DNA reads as TGTGCCAGCAGCCTAAGCGGGGGTAGCACAGATACGCGGTATTTT. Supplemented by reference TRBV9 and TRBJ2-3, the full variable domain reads DSGVTQTPKHLITATGQRVTLRCSPRSGDLSVYWYQQSLDQGLQFLIQYYNGEERAKGNILERFSAQQFPDLHSELNLSSLELGDSALYFCASSLSGGSTDTRYFGPGTRLTVL.

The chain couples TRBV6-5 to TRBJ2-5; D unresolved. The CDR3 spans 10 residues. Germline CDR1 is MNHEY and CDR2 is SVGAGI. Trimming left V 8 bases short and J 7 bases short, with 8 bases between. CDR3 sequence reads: CASGRTTQYF. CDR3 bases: TGTGCCAGCGGCCGTACGACCCAGTACTTC.